This TCR beta chain was obtained from a study of beta chain features in type 1 diabetes. Study summary: All samples combined gave about 100 million sorted cells for examination.

Study-wide results and caveats: TCRB CDR3 length was moderately but significantly reduced in all four CD4+ subsets of Type 1 diabetes patients. Patients with type 1 diabetes carried fewer insertions and had more deletions at their VDJ junctions.

Trimming cost V 4 bases and J 3 bases; bases outside gene matches: 10. Germline loops: CDR1 SGHRS, CDR2 YFSETQ. The CDR3 totals 15 residues. What was sequenced were expressed TCRB transcripts, since all of the isolated RNA had been reverse transcribed. Naive, central memory and regulatory T cell samples came to a mean of around 3.5 million reads. Assay used: immunoSEQ multiplex PCR; TCRdb lists only in-frame clones, some missing. Of 550,000 to 850,000 clones listed, under 15% are singletons. In this sample, this clone turned up a few times. Its antigen is unidentified. This TCR came from a man aged 18 to 35 with type 1 diabetes. The chain links TRBV5-1 to TRBJ2-7, with 7 positions matching TRBD1. The sample comprised naive CD4+ T cells from blood. The CDR3 here is CASSPQTGKDYEQYF. The CDR3 nucleotides read TGCGCCAGCAGCCCCCAGACAGGGAAAGACTACGAGCAGTACTTC.